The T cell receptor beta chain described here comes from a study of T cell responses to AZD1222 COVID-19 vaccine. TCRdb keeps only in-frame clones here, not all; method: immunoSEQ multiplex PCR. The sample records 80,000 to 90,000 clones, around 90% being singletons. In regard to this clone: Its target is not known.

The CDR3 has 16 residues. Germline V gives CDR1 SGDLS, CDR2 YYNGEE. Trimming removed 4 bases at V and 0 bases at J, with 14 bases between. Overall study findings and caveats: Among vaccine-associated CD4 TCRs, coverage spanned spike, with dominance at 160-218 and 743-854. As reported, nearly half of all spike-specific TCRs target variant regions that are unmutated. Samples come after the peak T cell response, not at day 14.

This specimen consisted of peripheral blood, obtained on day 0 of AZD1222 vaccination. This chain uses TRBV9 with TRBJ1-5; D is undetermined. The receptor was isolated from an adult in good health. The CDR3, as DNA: TGTGCCAGCAGCCCCTCCGACACATATAGCAATCAGCCCCAGCATTTT. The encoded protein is CASSPSDTYSNQPQHF.